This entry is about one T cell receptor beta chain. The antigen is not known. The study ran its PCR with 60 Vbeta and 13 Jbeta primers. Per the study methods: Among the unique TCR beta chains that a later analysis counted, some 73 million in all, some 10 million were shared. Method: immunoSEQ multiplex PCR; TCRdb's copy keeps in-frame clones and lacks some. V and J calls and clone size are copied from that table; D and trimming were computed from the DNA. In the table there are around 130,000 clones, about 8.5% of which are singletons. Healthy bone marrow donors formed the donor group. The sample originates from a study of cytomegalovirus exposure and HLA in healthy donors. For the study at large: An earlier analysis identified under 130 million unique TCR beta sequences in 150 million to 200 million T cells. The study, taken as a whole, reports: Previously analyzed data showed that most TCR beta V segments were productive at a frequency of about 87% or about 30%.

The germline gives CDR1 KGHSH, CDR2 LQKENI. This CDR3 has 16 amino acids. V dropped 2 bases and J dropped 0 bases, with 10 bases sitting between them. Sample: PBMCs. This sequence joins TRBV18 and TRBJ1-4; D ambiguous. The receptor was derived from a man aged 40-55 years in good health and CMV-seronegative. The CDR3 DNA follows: TGTGCCAGCTCACCATCTCCGCAGGCAACTAATGAAAAACTGTTTTTT. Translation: CASSPSPQATNEKLFF.